This T cell receptor beta chain was sequenced in a study of blood T cell repertoires in COVID-19. The authors' processing: Amplification from reference gene primers served as the basis for estimated nucleated cell counts. Generated by immunoSEQ multiplex PCR, the TCRdb table keeps only in-frame clones and is missing some. That table furnishes V, J and clone size, whereas the DNA furnished D and trimming. The sample consists of under 200,000 clones, around 80% of them appearing once. This clone was observed a single time. Per germline, CDR1 DFQATT and CDR2 SNEGSKA (reference sequence). The ends were cut back, 3 bases at V and 0 bases at J, with 12 bases in the middle. The CDR3 sequence is 15 residues long.

This chain connects TRBV20-1 to TRBJ2-1; TRBD2 is a possible D gene (5 bases). This sequence originates from an elderly woman with active or convalescent COVID-19. The sample taken for sequencing was peripheral blood. The CDR3 nucleotides are TGCAGTGCTAGTAGAGGGATGGGCTCCTACAATGAGCAGTTCTTC. Encoded protein: CSASRGMGSYNEQFF.